This T cell receptor beta chain is from a study of blood T cell repertoires in COVID-19 (dated by TCRdb to the early 2020s). With respect to the entire study: Collaborator samples came from the United States, Italy and Spain and covered acute and convalescent phases of COVID-19. Subjects who had been exposed to COVID-19, were actively infected with it, or had recovered from it provided the deeply sampled blood TCRbeta repertoires that made up the dataset. HLA class I and class II types, where available, came from metadata supplied by the sample provider rather than from assay-based typing. Samples were obtained from the ongoing ImmuneRACE study (first 160 participants) and from over 1,000 subjects provided by 6 global collaborators. The repertoires were released in a freely available public database intended as a resource for research on the immune response to SARS-CoV-2. The sample metadata nearly always contained a de-identified subject ID, COVID-19 status, age in years and sex. The material from the prospective study consisted of cDNA or gDNA derived from T cells, B-cell-depleted T cells, or PBMCs. The full study reports these points: How much clinical and demographic metadata was included differed by source and by participant, and the metadata was provided uncurated.

TCRbeta CDR3 regions were amplified from genomic DNA using the immunoSEQ Assay, a bias-controlled multiplex PCR. As for the authors' bioinformatics: Nucleated cell counts per sample were estimated from amplification of reference gene primers within the assay. To quantify the absolute abundance of each unique TCRbeta CDR3 rearrangement, sequence reads were collapsed and filtered. Productive Simpson clonality was computed per sample as the square root of Simpson's diversity index over productive rearrangements. TCRdb stores this immuneACCESS table with in-frame sequences only. Part of the clones is absent; in the studies checked, under half of the shortfall reflects unresolved V genes, and no reason is known for the rest. Clone size and the V and J calls come from that table; the DNA yielded D and trimming. The sample data list about 38,000 clones, and over 80% of these were observed just once. The ten largest clones take up roughly 7.1% of the sample.

The CDR3 runs 18 residues from the cysteine to the phenylalanine. Only the CDR3 region is kept as DNA, spanning 54 bases read in frame from base 1. The junction shows trimming of 3 bases on V and 2 bases on J, and the gene matches do not reach 15 bases of it. Sequences GTSNPN (CDR1) and SVGIG (CDR2) are obtained from the germline V gene (reference sequence). On this clone: There is no known antigen for this receptor. Base qualities are not at hand, and no much larger clone is one base apart.

Collaborating institutions collected whole blood in K2EDTA tubes following their own protocols. Collaborator samples were shipped for TCRbeta analysis as frozen whole blood, isolated PBMCs, or DNA extracted from either sample type. The V gene is TRBV30 and the J gene is TRBJ2-3; 9 bases in the middle match TRBD2. The sequence was obtained from a human donor in a cohort sampled during active COVID-19. The material sequenced was peripheral blood. The CDR3 region reads CAWRPTEVSGGTTDTQYF. The nucleotide sequence is given as TGTGCCTGGAGGCCGACGGAAGTGAGCGGGGGGACCACAGATACGCAGTATTTT. With all but the CDR3 taken from the reference TRBV30 and TRBJ2-3 genes, the full variable domain is: SQTIHQWPATLVQPVGSPLSLECTVEGTSNPNLYWYRQAAGRGLQLLFYSVGIGQISSEVPQNLSASRPQDRQFILSSKKLLLSDSGFYLCAWRPTEVSGGTTDTQYFGPGTRLTVL.